This TCR beta chain was profiled in a study of blood T cell repertoires in COVID-19. V shed 8 bases and J 1 base; nucleotides not matched to a gene: 12. The germline V gene encodes CDR1 LNHDA and CDR2 SQIVND (reference sequence). The CDR3 spans 18 residues. Produced via immunoSEQ multiplex PCR; TCRdb's table is partial and in-frame only. The sample lists roughly 190,000 clones; less than 80% were seen once. A few counts support this clone. The gene calls are TRBV19 and TRBJ1-5; 12 bases fit TRBD1. The TCR sequence derives from a woman aged 50 to 65 with acute or convalescent COVID-19. The sequencing sample was made of peripheral blood. The CDR3 is CASLPTGTGGLSNQPQHF. The CDR3 coding sequence is TGTGCCAGTCTGCCGACCGGGACAGGGGGCCTGAGCAATCAGCCCCAGCATTTT.